Described below is a single T cell receptor beta chain sequence and its context. 60 Vbeta and 13 Jbeta primers were used in PCR. The protocol was immunoSEQ multiplex PCR, while the TCRdb copy is restricted to in-frame clones and leaves out a portion. This sample has some 200,000 clones, with 75% to 90% found just once. This record belongs to a study of cytomegalovirus exposure and HLA in healthy donors. Germline V gene lookup returns CDR1 SGDLS and CDR2 YYNGEE. The V and J ends lost 2 bases and 1 base respectively, with 9 bases between them. The CDR3 loop spans 14 amino acids. V is TRBV9 and J is TRBJ1-1, with D maybe TRBD1 (6 bases). Sequenced material: PBMCs. The receptor comes from a woman in her fifties or sixties in good health and CMV-seropositive. CDR3 residues: CASSVGTSNTEAFF. CDR3 DNA sequence: TGTGCCAGCAGCGTCGGGACATCGAACACTGAAGCTTTCTTT. Filled out from reference TRBV9 and TRBJ1-1, the complete variable domain reads DSGVTQTPKHLITATGQRVTLRCSPRSGDLSVYWYQQSLDQGLQFLIQYYNGEERAKGNILERFSAQQFPDLHSELNLSSLELGDSALYFCASSVGTSNTEAFFGQGTRLTVV.